A selection of T cell receptor beta chains follows, all from one sample in a study of cytomegalovirus exposure and HLA in healthy donors. TCRdb's copy holds only in-frame clones and misses some; the assay was immunoSEQ multiplex PCR. The sample consists of roughly 200,000 clones, approximately 79% of them appearing once. Sequencing was done on a sample of PBMCs. The receptors originated from a middle-aged woman in good health and CMV-seronegative. Each CDR3 is given with its conserved first and last residue. A D gene is named only where the DNA matches it firmly. Part of the rows lack a size; the others show once, few, many or a class for expanded clones.

v_call	d_call	clone_size	j_call	cdr3_aa	cdr3_nt
TRBV4-1	-	few	TRBJ2-7	CASSITLTKNSKSYEQYF	TGCGCCAGCAGCATAACGCTAACGAAGAACTCGAAATCCTACGAGCAGTACTTC
TRBV7-9	-	-	TRBJ2-1	CASSLGGLPNNEQFF	TGTGCCAGCAGCTTAGGAGGGTTGCCAAACAATGAGCAGTTCTTC
TRBV9	-	-	TRBJ2-1	CASSIGERAPDEQFF	TGTGCCAGCAGCATTGGGGAGCGGGCGCCAGATGAGCAGTTCTTC
TRBV4-1	TRBD2	-	TRBJ2-7	CASSQTLAGVSEQYF	TGCGCCAGCAGCCAAACACTAGCGGGAGTCTCCGAGCAGTACTTC
TRBV5-6	TRBD2	-	TRBJ2-7	CASTPERGLTYEQYF	TGTGCCAGCACCCCGGAGCGGGGGCTCACATACGAGCAGTACTTC
TRBV30	-	-	TRBJ1-4	CAWRQINEKLFF	TGTGCCTGGAGACAGATTAATGAAAAACTGTTTTTT
TRBV25-1	TRBD1	-	TRBJ1-2	CASTSGGFYGYTF	TGTGCCAGCACCTCAGGGGGATTCTATGGCTACACCTTC
TRBV28	-	-	TRBJ1-5	CASSPTGNQPQHF	TGTGCCAGCAGTCCTACAGGGAATCAGCCCCAGCATTTT
TRBV28	TRBD1	-	TRBJ1-2	CASRTGGVIGYTF	TGTGCCAGCAGGACAGGGGGCGTAATTGGCTACACCTTC
TRBV9	TRBD1	-	TRBJ2-7	CASSVGDRSYEQYF	TGTGCCAGCAGCGTAGGGGACAGATCCTACGAGCAGTACTTC
TRBV5-6	-	few	TRBJ2-2	CASSFQTGELFF	TGTGCCAGCAGCTTTCAGACCGGGGAGCTGTTTTTT
TRBV27	-	-	TRBJ2-1	CASSLWGDGEQFF	TGTGCCAGCAGTTTATGGGGCGACGGTGAGCAGTTCTTC
TRBV1	-	once	TRBJ2-1	CTSSRGCGRDPGEQFF	TGCACCAGCAGCCGTGGATGCGGGAGGGACCCCGGTGAGCAGTTCTTC
TRBV5-1	-	few	TRBJ2-2	CASSLRQTNTGELFF	TGCGCCAGCAGCTTAAGACAGACGAACACCGGGGAGCTGTTTTTT
TRBV6-1	-	-	TRBJ2-7	CASSLFSTGSGEQYF	TGTGCCAGCAGTCTCTTCTCTACCGGGAGCGGGGAGCAGTACTTC